This T cell receptor beta chain was obtained from a study of blood T cell repertoires in COVID-19. Overall study context: Researchers got acute and convalescent COVID-19 samples from the United States, Italy and Spain. From T cells, B-cell-depleted T cells, or PBMCs came the material, which was cDNA or gDNA.

Original methodology: For nucleated cells, counts were estimated from reference gene primer amplification. The assay was immunoSEQ multiplex PCR, and TCRdb's table has in-frame clones only and misses some. That table furnishes V, J and clone size, whereas the DNA furnished D and trimming. The sample lists about 220,000 clones, 80% to 85% seen once, with less than 6.5% in the top ten. The germline gives CDR1 MDHEN, CDR2 SYDVKM. Between the trimmed V and J ends, which lost 6 bases and 2 bases, there was a span of 22 bases. The CDR3 extends over 17 amino acids. The TCR comes from a woman aged 55-69 years who had recovered from COVID-19. Material for sequencing was peripheral blood. The rearrangement links TRBV28 to TRBJ2-5; maybe TRBD2 (6 bases). The CDR3 is CASSQVIRPREQETQYF. CDR3 bases: TGTGCCAGCAGCCAGGTTATCCGACCCCGGGAGCAAGAGACCCAGTACTTC.